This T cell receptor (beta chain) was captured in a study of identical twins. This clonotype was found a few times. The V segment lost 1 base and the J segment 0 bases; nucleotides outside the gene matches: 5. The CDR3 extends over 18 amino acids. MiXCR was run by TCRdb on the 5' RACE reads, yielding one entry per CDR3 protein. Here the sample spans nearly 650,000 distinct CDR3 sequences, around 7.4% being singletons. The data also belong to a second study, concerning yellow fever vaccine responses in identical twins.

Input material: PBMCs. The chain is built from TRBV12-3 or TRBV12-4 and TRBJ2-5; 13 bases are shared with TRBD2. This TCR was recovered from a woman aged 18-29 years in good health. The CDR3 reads CASSLGTSGRPYQETQYF. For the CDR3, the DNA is TGTGCCAGCAGTTTAGGGACTAGCGGGAGACCCTACCAAGAGACCCAGTACTTC.